This TCR beta chain was captured in a study of blood T cell repertoires in COVID-19. Repertoires were generated with immunoSEQ multiplex PCR, while TCRdb's copy carries only in-frame clones and drops some. Here the sample spans around 19,000 clones, more than 85% being singletons. This CDR3 has 16 amino acids. From germline, CDR1 is SGHVS and CDR2 FQNEAQ. Losses at the gene ends were 0 bases for V and 2 bases for J; bases not matched to a gene: 3. This TCR came from a man in his 70s with active COVID-19. What was sequenced was peripheral blood. This sequence joins TRBV7-8 and TRBJ2-3; TRBD1 matches at 9 bases. The CDR3 is CASSLAGTGTTDTQYF. In DNA form, the CDR3 reads TGTGCCAGCAGCTTAGCTGGGACAGGGACCACAGATACGCAGTATTTT.